The 14 T cell receptor beta chains given below trace back to one sample, sequenced in a study of identical twins. One entry per CDR3 protein results from TCRdb running MiXCR on the 5' RACE reads. This sample carries about 720,000 distinct CDR3 sequences, more than 6.5% of them seen once, and the ten largest clones take around 0.95%. The same data also contributed to another study, on yellow fever vaccine responses in identical twins.

The material sequenced was PBMCs. The source of these receptors is a woman under 30 in good health.

Many counts were recorded for this clonotype. The V and J genes are TRBV20-1 and TRBJ2-5; D unclear. This CDR3 has 13 residues. Germline V gene sequence: CDR1 DFQATT, CDR2 SNEGSKA (reference sequence). Between the trimmed V and J ends, which lost 7 bases and 0 bases, there was a span of 12 bases. In DNA, the CDR3 is TGCAGTGTGACCCTGGGATACCAAGAGACCCAGTACTTC. It translates to CSVTLGYQETQYF.

The gene calls are TRBV7-9 and TRBJ2-1, with 10 nucleotides matching TRBD1. The CDR3 is 17 amino acids. With V trimmed by 7 bases and J by 8 bases, 17 bases remained unmatched. Germline CDR1 is SEHNR and CDR2 is FQNEAQ (reference sequence). CDR3 coding DNA: TGTGCCAGCAACAAACCGGGACAGGGGTTGTTATTGGATGAGCAGTTCTTC. It specifies CASNKPGQGLLLDEQFF.

This clonotype has more than one count but fewer than ten. The chain couples TRBV6-1 to TRBJ2-7, with D perhaps matching TRBD1 or TRBD2 (5 bases each). CDR1 is MNHNS and CDR2 is SASEGT in the germline V gene. V lost 5 bases and J 2 bases, leaving 13 bases between the germline ends. The CDR3 totals 14 residues. The CDR3 protein is CASSRRDPTYEQYF. CDR3 sequence (DNA): TGTGCCAGCAGTCGCCGGGACCCTACCTACGAGCAGTACTTC.

This rearrangement joins TRBV20-1 to TRBJ2-7; no clear D. The V end lost 3 bases, the J end lost 6 bases, and 21 bases lay between the germline ends. Germline CDR1 and CDR2: DFQATT and SNEGSKA (reference sequence). There are 15 residues in the CDR3. The CDR3 nucleotides are TGCAGTGCTAGGGCTCTCCGTCGGACCCTCATCGAGCAGTACTTC. It yields the protein CSARALRRTLIEQYF.

The chain employs TRBV4-3 and TRBJ2-1; no firm D call. Germline values: CDR1 LGHNA, CDR2 YSLEER. CDR3 length: 18 amino acids. V gave up 0 bases and J gave up 0 bases, with 15 bases separating them. As DNA, the CDR3 is TGCGCCAGCAGCCAAGATCTGGTTAGGTACCGCTCCTACAATGAGCAGTTCTTC. Translated, it gives CASSQDLVRYRSYNEQFF.

The chain carries TRBV7-8 and TRBJ2-3, with 10 bases identical to TRBD2. The CDR3 sequence is 18 residues long. Unmatched junction bases numbered 7, after V lost 1 base and J lost 0 bases. CDR1 is SGHVS, CDR2 FQNEAQ, per germline. The CDR3 bases are TGTGCCAGCAGCTTAGTCCTAGCGGGGGAATCTAGCACAGATACGCAGTATTTT. As protein: CASSLVLAGESSTDTQYF.

This clonotype was picked up many times. The chain employs TRBV20-1 and TRBJ2-3; D unclear. CDR3 length: 13 amino acids. Germline V gives CDR1 DFQATT, CDR2 SNEGSKA (reference sequence). V was clipped by 2 bases and J by 0 bases, with 6 bases between them. The CDR3: CSARLTSTDTQYF. Written as DNA, the CDR3 is TGCAGTGCTAGACTTACAAGCACAGATACGCAGTATTTT.

This clonotype was picked up many times. The chain recombines TRBV4-2 with TRBJ1-2, with 9 bases identical to TRBD1. Trimming cost V 1 base and J 1 base; bases outside gene matches: 4. Germline lookup yields CDR1 LGHNA and CDR2 YNFKEQ. The CDR3 runs to 16 residues. The CDR3 loop reads CASSQVGTGSNYGYTF. CDR3 in DNA: TGTGCCAGCAGCCAAGTGGGGACAGGGAGTAACTATGGCTACACCTTC.

The J gene is TRBJ2-1, the V gene TRBV4-3, with D tentatively TRBD1 (5 bases). CDR1 is LGHNA and CDR2 is YSLEER in the germline V gene. V shed 3 bases and J shed 1 base, with 13 bases lying between them. The CDR3 runs to 16 residues. As DNA, the CDR3 is TGCGCCAGCAGCCAGAGGACATCACCTTCCTACAATGAGCAGTTCTTC. It encodes CASSQRTSPSYNEQFF.

This clonotype has a handful of counts. The chain employs TRBV12-2 and TRBJ2-7; TRBD2, the table's D call, was not compared with the DNA. TRBV12-2 is a listed pseudogene. The length of the CDR3 is 13 residues. CDR3 in amino acids: CASRFLRGYEQYF. Written as DNA, the CDR3 is TGTGCAAGTCGCTTTTTGCGGGGCTACGAGCAGTACTTC.

This clonotype was observed a few times. The chain couples TRBV7-2 to TRBJ2-1; D not resolved. Trimming took 2 bases from V and 7 from J, leaving 15 bases between them. Germline V CDR1 and CDR2: SGHTA, FQGNSA. The CDR3 runs to 15 residues. The DNA for the CDR3 is TGTGCCAGCAGCTTATCCCTAGGCGGTACGAATGAGCAGTTCTTC. The encoded protein is CASSLSLGGTNEQFF.

The chain links TRBV5-1 to TRBJ2-5, with 9 positions matching TRBD2. V was clipped by 0 bases and J by 2 bases; unmatched bases: 8. Germline lookup yields CDR1 SGHRS and CDR2 YFSETQ. CDR3 length: 17 amino acids. This CDR3 is CASSLAIASGMQETQYF. Here the CDR3 DNA reads TGCGCCAGCAGCTTGGCCATCGCTAGCGGGATGCAAGAGACCCAGTACTTC. Full variable domain (rest looked up from reference TRBV5-1 and TRBJ2-5): KAGVTQTPRYLIKTRGQQVTLSCSPISGHRSVSWYQQTPGQGLQFLFEYFSETQRNKGNFPGRFSGRQFSNSRSEMNVSTLELGDSALYLCASSLAIASGMQETQYFGPGTRLLVL.

This clonotype has a handful of counts. J is TRBJ1-1 and V is TRBV7-8; 9 bases align to TRBD1. Germline V lookup: CDR1 SGHVS, CDR2 FQNEAQ. The CDR3 consists of 14 residues. V trimming: 1 base; J trimming: 10 bases; junction bases outside the gene matches: 7. The CDR3 region has the DNA TGTGCCAGCAGCTTAGTAGGGACAGGGAGTGTAGCTTTCTTT. Amino acid sequence: CASSLVGTGSVAFF.

This clonotype appeared many times. V usage is TRBV12-3 or TRBV12-4 and J usage is TRBJ2-7; no reliable D call. V dropped 1 base and J dropped 3 bases, with 10 bases sitting between them. CDR3 length: 14 amino acids. The CDR3 DNA reads as TGTGCCAGCAGTTTAGGTGGGTTCGGCTACGAGCAGTACTTC. Amino acid sequence: CASSLGGFGYEQYF.